This T cell receptor beta chain emerged from a study of blood T cell repertoires in COVID-19. Study-wide context: Some COVID-19 samples were acute and others convalescent; all came from the United States, Italy and Spain.

With 2 bases clipped from V and 3 bases from J, the junction kept 10 bases outside the gene matches. Germline CDR1 reads MNHNY; CDR2 reads SVGAGI (reference sequence). The CDR3 totals 16 residues. Authors' methods: It was from reference gene primer amplification that nucleated cell counts were estimated. TCRdb keeps only in-frame clones here, not all; method: immunoSEQ multiplex PCR. V and J calls and clone size follow that table, whereas D and trimming were derived from the DNA. Of 200,000 to 300,000 clones listed, around 86% are singletons. Sequenced: peripheral blood. The receptor's source is a woman aged 25 to 45 who had recovered from COVID-19. The chain recombines TRBV6-6 with TRBJ2-7, with 7 bases aligning to TRBD1. CDR3 coding DNA: TGTGCCAGCAGTTACCTTCAGGGGGTCCATTACTACGAGCAGTACTTC. Its translation is CASSYLQGVHYYEQYF.